The 12 T cell receptor beta chains presented below share a single source sample, sequenced in a study of persistence of HIV-infected CD4 T cells. Nonspecific anti-CD3/anti-CD28 bead stimulation represents the broad CD4+ T cell repertoire. CD4+ T cells upregulating both CD40 ligand and CD69 were sorted as responding cells. Their recognized antigens are unknown. This was the immunoSEQ version 4 assay in survey mode. Data came from immunoSEQ multiplex PCR; TCRdb stores just in-frame clones and leaves some out. In the table there are about 46,000 clones, 85% to 90% of which are singletons. The specimen was CD4+ T cells sorted from PBMCs after roughly 18-hour stimulation, collected from a patient who received antiretroviral therapy. These TCRs come from an adult woman with HIV who was CMV-seropositive.

V is TRBV24-1 and J is TRBJ1-2; D might be TRBD1 (5 bases). This CDR3 has 15 amino acids. The V end was cut by 3 bases, the J end by 2 bases, with 12 bases between. Germline V lookup: CDR1 KGHDR, CDR2 SFDVKD. The CDR3, as DNA: TGTGCCACCAGTGATGGGGCAGGTCTGAACTATGGCTACACCTTC. Protein: CATSDGAGLNYGYTF.

The chain combines TRBV7-2 with TRBJ1-2, with a tentative D call TRBD1 (5 bases). Trimming took off 1 base at V and 0 bases at J, with 9 bases between the two ends. The CDR3 runs 15 residues. Germline V gene lookup returns CDR1 SGHTA and CDR2 FQGNSA. Here the CDR3 reads CASSLDRRANYGYTF. The CDR3 region has the DNA TGTGCCAGCAGCTTAGACAGGAGGGCTAACTATGGCTACACCTTC.

The rearrangement joins TRBV24-1 to TRBJ2-5; 7 bases match TRBD1. The CDR3 totals 14 residues. Germline trimming cut 3 bases from V and 3 bases from J; bases unmatched to any gene: 3. Germline V CDR1 and CDR2: KGHDR, SFDVKD. Written as DNA, the CDR3 is TGTGCCACCAGTGATCCCACAGGGGAAGAGACCCAGTACTTC. This sequence encodes CATSDPTGEETQYF.

The chain recombines TRBV6-6 with TRBJ2-1; 15 nucleotides agree with TRBD2. The CDR3 has 19 amino acids. Germline CDR1 reads MNHNY; CDR2 reads SVGAGI (reference sequence). J gave up 1 base and V 6 bases, and 10 bases lay outside the gene matches. The CDR3 protein is CASRRLGLAGGQSYNEQFF. The CDR3 DNA reads TGTGCCAGCAGGCGACTCGGACTAGCGGGGGGGCAGTCCTACAATGAGCAGTTCTTC.

This chain links TRBV27 with TRBJ2-2; D gene uncertain. The CDR3 runs to 12 residues. Germline assignment: CDR1 MNHEY and CDR2 SMNVEV (reference sequence). The V and J ends lost 5 bases and 6 bases respectively, with 7 bases between them. The CDR3 sequence: CASSINSGELFF. In DNA form, the CDR3 reads TGTGCCAGCAGTATAAACTCCGGGGAGCTGTTTTTT.

The rearrangement links TRBV2 to TRBJ2-1; no clear D gene. V was trimmed by 7 bases and J by 6 bases, leaving 19 bases between them. Germline assignment: CDR1 SNHLY and CDR2 FYNNEI. The CDR3 has 15 residues. CDR3 region: CASKSHGQAPNEQFF. The CDR3, as DNA: TGTGCCAGCAAATCCCACGGGCAGGCCCCCAATGAGCAGTTCTTC.

The rearrangement uses TRBV4-3 and TRBJ1-5; D remains ambiguous. Per the germline V gene, CDR1 is LGHNA and CDR2 is YSLEER. The CDR3 loop spans 13 amino acids. The V end lost 3 bases, the J end lost 5 bases, and 8 bases lay between the germline ends. In DNA, the CDR3 is TGCGCCAGCAGCCACCGACAAGATCAGCCCCAGCATTTT. Translation: CASSHRQDQPQHF.

The J gene is TRBJ2-2, the V gene TRBV15; TRBD2 matches at 7 bases. Germline CDR1 LNHNV, CDR2 YYDKDF (reference sequence). This CDR3 has 15 amino acids. Trimming took 3 bases from V and 2 from J; bases not matched to a gene: 3. DNA of the CDR3: TGTGCCACCAGCAGGGGGGGGAGTAACACCGGGGAGCTGTTTTTT. This sequence encodes CATSRGGSNTGELFF.

The chain is built from TRBV5-1 and TRBJ2-1; 11 nucleotides line up with TRBD2. The J segment lost 7 bases and the V segment lost 8 bases, leaving 20 bases of the junction unmatched. Germline CDR1 reads SGHRS; CDR2 reads YFSETQ. This CDR3 is 18 amino acids long. For the CDR3, the DNA is TGCGCCAGTTCGACTGCCTTATTTCCGGGACTAGCGGAAAATGAGCAGTTCTTC. Amino acids: CASSTALFPGLAENEQFF.

The V and J genes are TRBV27 and TRBJ1-4, with 8 bases identical to TRBD1. V dropped 5 bases and J dropped 5; count of bases not matched to a gene: 7. The CDR3 consists of 15 residues. Germline lookup yields CDR1 MNHEY and CDR2 SMNVEV (reference sequence). In DNA, the CDR3 is TGTGCCAGCAGTACTGGACAGGGTCGGAATGAAAAACTGTTTTTT. Translated, it gives CASSTGQGRNEKLFF.

V gene TRBV6-2 or TRBV6-3 combines with J gene TRBJ1-2; tentatively, D is TRBD1 (5 bases). The CDR3 consists of 13 residues. The germline CDR1 and CDR2 sequences are MNHEY and SVGEGT. Trimming stripped 5 bases from V and 2 bases from J, with 9 bases between. This CDR3 is CASSGRGNYGYTF. The DNA of the CDR3 is TGTGCCAGCAGTGGCCGGGGGAACTATGGCTACACCTTC.

The chain recombines TRBV6-1 with TRBJ2-6; 14 bases are a match to TRBD2. V lost 1 base and J lost 4; bases outside the gene matches: 3. Looked up from germline, CDR1 is MNHNS and CDR2 is SASEGT. This CDR3 spans 18 amino acids. CDR3 sequence: CASSEGGLAGGGANVLTF. CDR3 DNA: TGTGCCAGCAGTGAAGGCGGACTAGCGGGGGGAGGGGCCAACGTCCTGACTTTC.